The rows below give T cell receptor beta chains drawn from one sample of a study of graft-versus-host responses after intestinal transplantation. This table comes from immunoSEQ multiplex PCR, and its TCRdb copy is limited to in-frame clones, with some not included. The data show over 90,000 clones, roughly 91% seen once. These receptors' targets are unknown. The specimen comprised unstimulated CD8+ T cells sorted from spleen or lymph node cells, sampled before intestinal transplant. The receptors derive from a human donor who received an intestinal transplant. The CDR3 runs from the conserved cysteine through the conserved F or W. A D gene is named only where the DNA matches it firmly. Clone size is stated in some rows and not others, as once, few, many or a class when expanded.

V gene	J gene	clone size	D gene	CDR3 protein	CDR3 DNA
TRBV4-2	TRBJ2-2	few	.	CASSQDPGLGELFF	TGTGCCAGCAGCCAAGATCCAGGTCTGGGGGAGCTGTTTTTT
TRBV27	TRBJ2-2	.	TRBD1	CASSAGTVGTGELFF	TGTGCCAGCAGTGCCGGGACAGTGGGGACCGGGGAGCTGTTTTTT
TRBV30	TRBJ2-5	.	.	CAWSVLHGGETQYF	TGTGCCTGGAGTGTACTACACGGGGGAGAGACCCAGTACTTC
TRBV6-5	TRBJ2-7	.	.	CASSYSSAVEQYF	TGTGCCAGCAGTTACTCGAGTGCCGTAGAGCAGTACTTC
TRBV19	TRBJ1-1	.	TRBD1	CASSSGTASTEAFF	TGTGCCAGTAGTAGCGGGACAGCAAGCACTGAAGCTTTCTTT
TRBV19	TRBJ2-3	.	.	CASSDLTPGYSTDTQYF	TGTGCCAGTAGTGACTTGACTCCCGGCTATAGCACAGATACGCAGTATTTT
TRBV5-1	TRBJ2-3	.	TRBD2	CASSFRVEREFPDTQYF	TGCGCCAGCAGCTTCCGGGTCGAGCGGGAGTTCCCAGATACGCAGTATTTT
TRBV5-1	TRBJ2-7	.	TRBD1	CASSEDRRNYEQYF	TGCGCCAGCAGCGAGGACAGGAGAAACTACGAGCAGTACTTC
TRBV14	TRBJ1-3	.	.	CASSQDLISGNTIYF	TGTGCCAGCAGCCAAGACTTAATATCTGGAAACACCATATATTTT
TRBV7-9	TRBJ2-7	.	TRBD2	CASSSVAGAGYEQYF	TGTGCCAGCAGCTCCGTAGCGGGAGCGGGTTACGAGCAGTACTTC
TRBV7-5	TRBJ1-2	.	.	CARSPDGYTF	TGTGCCAGAAGTCCGGATGGCTACACCTTC
TRBV7-9	TRBJ2-3	.	TRBD2	CASSSRAGGQEDTQYF	TGTGCCAGCAGCTCCCGAGCGGGGGGGCAGGAAGATACGCAGTATTTT
TRBV19	TRBJ2-7	once	.	CASEWRGEQYF	TGTGCCAGCGAATGGCGGGGCGAGCAGTACTTC
TRBV6-6	TRBJ2-7	.	TRBD1	CASSWGQGPYEQYF	TGTGCCAGCAGTTGGGGACAGGGTCCCTACGAGCAGTACTTC
TRBV7-9	TRBJ2-5	.	.	CASSLAQDSRWTQYF	TGTGCCAGCAGCTTAGCGCAGGACAGTCGGTGGACCCAGTACTTC
TRBV27	TRBJ1-5	.	TRBD1	CASSWTGSGNQPQHF	TGTGCCAGCAGTTGGACAGGGTCTGGCAATCAGCCCCAGCATTTT
TRBV28	TRBJ2-7	.	TRBD1	CAIRPGQGAYEQYF	TGTGCCATTCGGCCGGGACAGGGGGCTTACGAGCAGTACTTC
TRBV30	TRBJ1-1	.	.	CAWSVSGGNTEAFF	TGTGCCTGGAGTGTATCCGGGGGGAACACTGAAGCTTTCTTT
TRBV19	TRBJ2-1	.	.	CATSTGSSYNEQFF	TGTGCCACCAGCACAGGGAGCTCCTACAATGAGCAGTTCTTC
TRBV6-5	TRBJ2-1	.	.	CASSYSERSEQFF	TGTGCCAGCAGTTACTCTGAGCGGAGCGAGCAGTTCTTC
TRBV5-5	TRBJ1-1	.	.	CASSPDLTRGWDTEAFF	TGTGCCAGCAGCCCCGACCTAACACGAGGCTGGGACACTGAAGCTTTCTTT
TRBV30	TRBJ2-7	.	.	CAWSEGHLPYEQYF	TGTGCCTGGAGTGAGGGGCACCTCCCCTACGAGCAGTACTTC
TRBV10-1	TRBJ2-2	.	.	CASSHGGAGELFF	TGCGCCAGCAGTCACGGGGGTGCCGGGGAGCTGTTTTTT
TRBV7-8	TRBJ2-1	.	.	CASSLADNEQFF	TGTGCCAGCAGCTTAGCCGACAATGAGCAGTTCTTC
TRBV9	TRBJ1-1	.	.	CASSVGLRDTEAFF	TGTGCCAGCAGCGTAGGGCTGAGGGACACTGAAGCTTTCTTT
TRBV4-3	TRBJ2-2	.	.	CASSQDRDSTGELFF	TGCGCCAGCAGCCAAGACAGGGATTCAACCGGGGAGCTGTTTTTT
TRBV4-3	TRBJ1-2	once	.	CASSQDRSGLNGYTF	TGCGCCAGCAGCCAAGATCGTTCAGGGCTTAACGGCTACACCTTC
TRBV7-9	TRBJ2-3	once	TRBD2	CASSLGAGGPHKDTQYF	TGTGCCAGCAGCTTAGGGGCGGGGGGGCCACACAAAGATACGCAGTATTTT
TRBV5-6	TRBJ2-5	.	TRBD2	CASSLSGRGETQYF	TGTGCCAGCAGCTTGAGTGGGAGGGGAGAGACCCAGTACTTC
TRBV6-1	TRBJ2-1	.	TRBD2	CASSESIPSGAYEQFF	TGTGCCAGCAGTGAATCTATTCCTAGCGGGGCTTACGAGCAGTTCTTC
TRBV27	TRBJ2-2	.	.	CASSQATGELFF	TGTGCCAGCTCCCAGGCCACCGGGGAGCTGTTTTTT
TRBV30	TRBJ2-3	.	TRBD2	CAWTSLAGGGDTQYF	TGTGCCTGGACCTCCCTAGCGGGGGGGGGAGATACGCAGTATTTT
TRBV5-4	TRBJ1-1	.	.	CASRGGTEAFF	TGTGCCAGCAGGGGGGGGACTGAAGCTTTCTTT
TRBV28	TRBJ2-3	.	.	CASSFMAGGSTDTQYF	TGTGCCAGCAGTTTTATGGCCGGGGGAAGCACAGATACGCAGTATTTT
TRBV5-4	TRBJ1-2	.	TRBD1	CASSLEGGINYGYTF	TGTGCCAGCAGCTTGGAAGGGGGCATTAACTATGGCTACACCTTC
TRBV7-9	TRBJ1-2	.	.	CASSSNNYGYTF	TGTGCCAGCAGCTCTAATAACTATGGCTACACCTTC
TRBV10-2	TRBJ1-2	once	TRBD1	CASSGREQGSPNYGYTF	TGCGCCAGCAGTGGTCGAGAACAGGGGAGCCCTAACTATGGCTACACCTTC
TRBV13	TRBJ2-7	.	.	CASSLGDVYEQYF	TGTGCCAGCAGCTTGGGAGATGTTTACGAGCAGTACTTC
TRBV28	TRBJ1-5	.	TRBD1	CASSRTGSSNQPQHF	TGTGCCAGCAGCCGGACAGGGAGTAGTAATCAGCCCCAGCATTTT
TRBV4-2	TRBJ2-1	.	.	CASSQGTAPVGNEQFF	TGTGCCAGCAGCCAAGGGACAGCCCCGGTTGGCAATGAGCAGTTCTTC
TRBV6-1	TRBJ2-7	.	.	CASSAGANSYEQYF	TGTGCCAGCAGTGCAGGGGCCAACTCCTACGAGCAGTACTTC
TRBV7-8	TRBJ2-2	once	TRBD2	CASSLVALAGVNTGELFF	TGTGCCAGCAGCTTAGTAGCGCTAGCGGGCGTTAACACCGGGGAGCTGTTTTTT
TRBV7-9	TRBJ2-3	.	TRBD2	CASSLKGTSGGALDTQYF	TGTGCCAGCAGCTTAAAGGGGACTAGCGGGGGGGCCTTGGATACGCAGTATTTT
TRBV10-2	TRBJ1-1	.	TRBD1	CASSTGHTEAFF	TGCGCCAGCTCGACAGGGCACACTGAAGCTTTCTTT
TRBV21-1	TRBJ2-2	once	.	CASSKALEFSGAPGELFF	TGTGCCAGCAGCAAAGCGCTGGAGTTTAGCGGGGCTCCCGGGGAGCTGTTTTTT
TRBV6-6	TRBJ2-5	.	TRBD2	CASSYSSGGQETQYF	TGTGCCAGCAGTTACTCTAGCGGGGGGCAAGAGACCCAGTACTTC
TRBV2	TRBJ1-5	.	.	CASSGPPQTGLSNQPQHF	TGTGCCAGCAGTGGACCTCCCCAGACAGGCCTTAGCAATCAGCCCCAGCATTTT
TRBV5-8	TRBJ2-7	.	TRBD1	CASSETGGREQYF	TGTGCCAGCAGCGAGACAGGGGGTAGGGAGCAGTACTTC
TRBV5-1	TRBJ2-7	.	.	CASSPNPLRETSYEQYF	TGCGCCAGCAGCCCCAACCCGCTCCGGGAGACCTCCTACGAGCAGTACTTC
TRBV27	TRBJ1-2	.	.	CASSYEAGIDHGYTF	TGTGCCAGCAGCTACGAGGCGGGAATCGATCATGGCTACACCTTC
TRBV7-6	TRBJ1-4	once	.	CASSLEALPREKLFF	TGTGCCAGCAGCTTAGAAGCCCTCCCGAGGGAAAAACTGTTTTTT
TRBV27	TRBJ1-1	few	TRBD1	CASSLLSEDRRTEAFF	TGTGCCAGCAGTTTATTATCCGAGGACAGGAGGACTGAAGCTTTCTTT
TRBV7-6	TRBJ2-7	.	TRBD2	CASSPDGVEAGESVYEQYF	TGTGCCAGCAGCCCCGATGGCGTCGAAGCGGGAGAAAGCGTCTACGAGCAGTACTTC
TRBV30	TRBJ1-1	.	.	CAWSSPGNTEAFF	TGTGCCTGGAGTTCGCCAGGGAACACTGAAGCTTTCTTT
TRBV7-9	TRBJ1-1	.	.	CASSLSNRRDTEAFF	TGTGCCAGCAGCTTGAGCAACAGGAGGGACACTGAAGCTTTCTTT
TRBV6-1	TRBJ2-7	.	TRBD1	CATRIGQVNYEQYF	TGTGCCACCCGGATAGGACAGGTGAACTACGAGCAGTACTTC
TRBV15	TRBJ1-1	.	.	CATSRDRGGTEAFF	TGTGCCACCAGCAGAGATAGGGGGGGGACTGAAGCTTTCTTT
TRBV29-1	TRBJ2-2	.	TRBD2	CSVELASGAVNTGELFF	TGCAGCGTTGAACTGGCTAGCGGGGCGGTGAACACCGGGGAGCTGTTTTTT
TRBV30	TRBJ1-1	.	TRBD1	CAWSVRDRGFRNTEAFF	TGTGCCTGGAGTGTACGGGACAGGGGTTTTCGAAACACTGAAGCTTTCTTT
TRBV9	TRBJ2-1	.	.	CASSVGQSYNEQFF	TGTGCCAGCAGCGTAGGTCAGTCTTACAATGAGCAGTTCTTC